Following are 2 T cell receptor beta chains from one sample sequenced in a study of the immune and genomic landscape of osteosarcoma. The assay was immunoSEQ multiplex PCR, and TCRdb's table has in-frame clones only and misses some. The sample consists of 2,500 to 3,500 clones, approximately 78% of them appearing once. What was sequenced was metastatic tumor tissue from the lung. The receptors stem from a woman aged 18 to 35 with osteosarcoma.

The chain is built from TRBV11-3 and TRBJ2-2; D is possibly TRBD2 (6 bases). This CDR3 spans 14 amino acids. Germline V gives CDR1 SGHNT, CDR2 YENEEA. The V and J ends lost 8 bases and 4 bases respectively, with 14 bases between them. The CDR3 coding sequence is TGTGCCAGCTCAGGTGGCGGGACCACCGGGGAGCTGTTTTTT. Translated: CASSGGGTTGELFF.

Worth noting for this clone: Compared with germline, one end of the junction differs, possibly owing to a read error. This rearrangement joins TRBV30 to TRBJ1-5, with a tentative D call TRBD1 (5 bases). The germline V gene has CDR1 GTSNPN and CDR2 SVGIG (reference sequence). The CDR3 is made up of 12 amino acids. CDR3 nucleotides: TGTGCCTGGAGCTCCGAGGGACTCCCCCATCATTTT. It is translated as CAWSSEGLPHHF.